This is a list of T cell receptor beta chains from one sample in a study of vaccination and CD4 T cells after COVID-19. One entry per CDR3 protein results from TCRdb running MiXCR on the PCR reads. The repertoire has more than 6,000 distinct CDR3 sequences, 40% to 50% of them found once; the top ten carry roughly 23%. No antigen is known for these receptors. The sequencing sample was made of CD4+ T cells from blood, cultured in vitro. All receptors derive from a human donor who had recovered from COVID-19. The CDR3 runs from the conserved cysteine through the conserved F or W. The order of the fields is V gene, clone size, J gene, D gene, CDR3 DNA, CDR3 protein. The D gene is left open where the match is weak. Clone sizes are given selectively: once, few, many, or a class where the clone is expanded.

v_call: TRBV27
clone_size: NA
j_call: TRBJ2-2
d_call: NA
cdr3_nt: TGTGCCAGCAGATCGGGAGTCACCGGGGAGCTGTTTTTT
cdr3_aa: CASRSGVTGELFF

v_call: TRBV20-1
clone_size: NA
j_call: TRBJ2-7
d_call: NA
cdr3_nt: TGCAGTCCTCTAGGTCCAGGATCCTACGAGCAGTACTTC
cdr3_aa: CSPLGPGSYEQYF

v_call: TRBV20-1
clone_size: NA
j_call: TRBJ1-1
d_call: TRBD1
cdr3_nt: TGCAGTGCTGCTGACAGGGGCGGCACTGAAGCTTTCTTT
cdr3_aa: CSAADRGGTEAFF

v_call: TRBV15
clone_size: few
j_call: TRBJ2-5
d_call: TRBD2
cdr3_nt: TGTGCCACCAGCAGAGAAACAGCGGGGTACCACCGCCCCGTGGAGACCCAGTACTTC
cdr3_aa: CATSRETAGYHRPVETQYF

v_call: TRBV5-4
clone_size: once
j_call: TRBJ2-2
d_call: NA
cdr3_nt: TGTGCCAGCAGCTTTGTTAGCGGGGAGCTGTTTTTT
cdr3_aa: CASSFVSGELFF

v_call: TRBV20-1
clone_size: NA
j_call: TRBJ2-2
d_call: NA
cdr3_nt: TGCAGTGCTAGTAGGCCATCCGGGGCCGGGGAGCTGTTTTTT
cdr3_aa: CSASRPSGAGELFF

v_call: TRBV11-2
clone_size: NA
j_call: TRBJ2-5
d_call: NA
cdr3_nt: TGTGCCAGCAGCTTGGGGCCTCAGGCTCGGGAGACCCAGTACTTC
cdr3_aa: CASSLGPQARETQYF

v_call: TRBV20-1
clone_size: few
j_call: TRBJ2-3
d_call: NA
cdr3_nt: TGCAGTGCTAGTTGGTTAGCGGACACAGATACGCAGTATTTT
cdr3_aa: CSASWLADTDTQYF

v_call: TRBV28
clone_size: NA
j_call: TRBJ1-2
d_call: TRBD1
cdr3_nt: TGTGCCAGCAGTGGACAGGGGGGTGCGGGCTATGGCTACACCTTC
cdr3_aa: CASSGQGGAGYGYTF

v_call: TRBV20-1
clone_size: NA
j_call: TRBJ1-1
d_call: TRBD1
cdr3_nt: TGCAGTGCCATAACGACAGGGGGTTTGAACACTGAAGCTTTCTTT
cdr3_aa: CSAITTGGLNTEAFF

v_call: TRBV6-1
clone_size: NA
j_call: TRBJ1-5
d_call: NA
cdr3_nt: TGTGCCAGCACGAGACAGACAAGCAATCAGCCCCAGCATTTT
cdr3_aa: CASTRQTSNQPQHF

v_call: TRBV6-1
clone_size: NA
j_call: TRBJ2-3
d_call: TRBD1
cdr3_nt: TGTGCCAGCAGCCGGACAGGGGACACAGATACGCAGTATTTT
cdr3_aa: CASSRTGDTDTQYF

v_call: TRBV20-1
clone_size: few
j_call: TRBJ1-2
d_call: NA
cdr3_nt: TGCAGTGGGATATCCAGGGATTATGGCTACACCTTC
cdr3_aa: CSGISRDYGYTF

v_call: TRBV6-1
clone_size: NA
j_call: TRBJ2-3
d_call: TRBD2
cdr3_nt: TGTGCCAGTTGGGACACCGGGAGGGCAGATACGCAGTATTTT
cdr3_aa: CASWDTGRADTQYF

v_call: TRBV5-1
clone_size: NA
j_call: TRBJ2-5
d_call: NA
cdr3_nt: TGCGCCAGCAGCTTGGAGGTCCAAGAGACCCAGTACTTC
cdr3_aa: CASSLEVQETQYF

v_call: TRBV7-9
clone_size: NA
j_call: TRBJ2-1
d_call: NA
cdr3_nt: TGTGCCAGCAGCCCTGCTCCAGGCAGCGGTTCCTACAATGAGCAGTTCTTC
cdr3_aa: CASSPAPGSGSYNEQFF

v_call: TRBV20-1
clone_size: NA
j_call: TRBJ2-7
d_call: TRBD2
cdr3_nt: TGCAGTGCTAGAAGACTAGCGGGGGGGAATGCCTACGAGCAGTACTTC
cdr3_aa: CSARRLAGGNAYEQYF

v_call: TRBV5-4
clone_size: NA
j_call: TRBJ2-3
d_call: TRBD2
cdr3_nt: TGTGCCAGCAGCTCCTCGCGGGGGACAGATACGCAGTATTTT
cdr3_aa: CASSSSRGTDTQYF

v_call: TRBV6-1
clone_size: NA
j_call: TRBJ2-7
d_call: NA
cdr3_nt: TGTGCCAGCAGCCAGGACAGACTATCCTACGAGCAGTACTTC
cdr3_aa: CASSQDRLSYEQYF

v_call: TRBV7-2
clone_size: NA
j_call: TRBJ2-7
d_call: TRBD2
cdr3_nt: TGTGCCAGCAGCTTACGGGCGGGGGGGCTCGAGCAGTACTTC
cdr3_aa: CASSLRAGGLEQYF

v_call: TRBV19
clone_size: once
j_call: TRBJ1-5
d_call: TRBD1
cdr3_nt: TGTGCCAGTAGTATGGGGACAGCCAATGACAATCAGCCCCAGCATTTT
cdr3_aa: CASSMGTANDNQPQHF

v_call: TRBV7-9
clone_size: NA
j_call: TRBJ2-3
d_call: NA
cdr3_nt: TGTGCCAGCAGCCAGCCCCGGCGGGCCGGGGTGGGGGACACAGATACGCAGTATTTT
cdr3_aa: CASSQPRRAGVGDTDTQYF

v_call: TRBV19
clone_size: NA
j_call: TRBJ2-3
d_call: NA
cdr3_nt: TGTGCCAGTAGCGCCATCGGGGGTCCAGATACGCAGTATTTT
cdr3_aa: CASSAIGGPDTQYF

v_call: TRBV20-1
clone_size: NA
j_call: TRBJ2-1
d_call: NA
cdr3_nt: TGCAGTGCTAGAGGCGCGCTAGCATCGGATGAGCAGTTCTTC
cdr3_aa: CSARGALASDEQFF

v_call: TRBV10-3
clone_size: few
j_call: TRBJ1-3
d_call: NA
cdr3_nt: TGTGCCATCAGTGAGTCGGTGGGTGGGCAGGACGACTTCGGAAACACCATATATTTT
cdr3_aa: CAISESVGGQDDFGNTIYF

v_call: TRBV7-9
clone_size: NA
j_call: TRBJ2-2
d_call: TRBD2
cdr3_nt: TGTGCCAGCGGTAGCGGGAGGGCCGGGGAGCTGTTTTTT
cdr3_aa: CASGSGRAGELFF

v_call: TRBV5-1
clone_size: NA
j_call: TRBJ1-6
d_call: TRBD1
cdr3_nt: TGCGCCAGCAGTGAGGGACAGGGGGCTTACTCACCCCTCCACTTT
cdr3_aa: CASSEGQGAYSPLHF

v_call: TRBV10-3
clone_size: NA
j_call: TRBJ2-2
d_call: NA
cdr3_nt: TGTGCCATCCGGGACACAACCACCGGGGAGCTGCTTTTT
cdr3_aa: CAIRDTTTGELLF

v_call: TRBV5-6
clone_size: NA
j_call: TRBJ1-1
d_call: NA
cdr3_nt: TGTGCCAGCAGCCCTACAACGGGGAGGGAACGATTGAACACTGAAGCTTTCTTT
cdr3_aa: CASSPTTGRERLNTEAFF

v_call: TRBV15
clone_size: NA
j_call: TRBJ1-1
d_call: NA
cdr3_nt: TGTGCCACCGGAAAGTGGGACACTGAAGCTTTCTTT
cdr3_aa: CATGKWDTEAFF

v_call: TRBV5-1
clone_size: NA
j_call: TRBJ2-2
d_call: NA
cdr3_nt: TGCGCCAGCAGCTTATTTACCGGGGAGCTGTTTTTT
cdr3_aa: CASSLFTGELFF

v_call: TRBV7-2
clone_size: NA
j_call: TRBJ1-4
d_call: TRBD1
cdr3_nt: TGTGCCAGCAGCCTTAACAGGGGATACGAAAAACTGTTTTTT
cdr3_aa: CASSLNRGYEKLFF

v_call: TRBV30
clone_size: NA
j_call: TRBJ1-1
d_call: NA
cdr3_nt: TGTGCCTGGGGCAGGCGCGAAGCTTTCTTT
cdr3_aa: CAWGRREAFF

v_call: TRBV12-3/TRBV12-4
clone_size: few
j_call: TRBJ1-5
d_call: NA
cdr3_nt: TGTGCCAGCAGTCCCCTCAGGGATACCAATCAGCCCCAGCATTTT
cdr3_aa: CASSPLRDTNQPQHF

v_call: TRBV5-1
clone_size: NA
j_call: TRBJ2-3
d_call: TRBD2
cdr3_nt: TGCGCCAGCAGCTTGGTAGTCGGGACTAGCGCCTCTAGCACAGATACGCAGTATTTT
cdr3_aa: CASSLVVGTSASSTDTQYF

v_call: TRBV7-3
clone_size: NA
j_call: TRBJ2-3
d_call: TRBD2
cdr3_nt: TGTGCCAGCAGCCCAAGGCTAGCGGGGGGCACAGATACGCAGTATTTT
cdr3_aa: CASSPRLAGGTDTQYF

v_call: TRBV20-1
clone_size: medium-sized
j_call: TRBJ2-4
d_call: NA
cdr3_nt: TGCAGTGCTGCCGACAGGAGCACGGGAAACATTCAGTACTTC
cdr3_aa: CSAADRSTGNIQYF

v_call: TRBV2
clone_size: few
j_call: TRBJ2-7
d_call: TRBD1
cdr3_nt: TGTGCCAGCAAGAACAGGGGTAGCGACGAGCAGTACTTC
cdr3_aa: CASKNRGSDEQYF

v_call: TRBV6-1
clone_size: NA
j_call: TRBJ2-3
d_call: NA
cdr3_nt: TGTGCCAGCAGGGGTACAGGGAGCACAGATACGCAGTATTTT
cdr3_aa: CASRGTGSTDTQYF

v_call: TRBV20-1
clone_size: few
j_call: TRBJ2-7
d_call: NA
cdr3_nt: TGCAGTGCTGCCAGGGACCTAGAGGCCTACGAGCAGTACTTC
cdr3_aa: CSAARDLEAYEQYF

v_call: TRBV7-3
clone_size: NA
j_call: TRBJ2-3
d_call: TRBD2
cdr3_nt: TGTGCCAGCAGCTTGGGCGATGATGCGGGGGGAATCACAGATACGCAGTATTTT
cdr3_aa: CASSLGDDAGGITDTQYF

v_call: TRBV12-1
clone_size: NA
j_call: TRBJ1-2
d_call: NA
cdr3_nt: TGTGCCAGCAGCTCTTACAGGGTCAGCTATGGCTACACCTTC
cdr3_aa: CASSSYRVSYGYTF

v_call: TRBV5-3
clone_size: NA
j_call: TRBJ1-5
d_call: NA
cdr3_nt: TGTGCCAGCAGCTCAGCCGGGAGGGAAAAGTATAATCAGCCCCAGCATTTT
cdr3_aa: CASSSAGREKYNQPQHF

v_call: TRBV11-2
clone_size: NA
j_call: TRBJ2-7
d_call: TRBD2
cdr3_nt: TGTGCCAGCAGCCCTACTAGCGGATGGTACGAGCAGTACTTC
cdr3_aa: CASSPTSGWYEQYF

v_call: TRBV7-3
clone_size: few
j_call: TRBJ1-1
d_call: NA
cdr3_nt: TGTGCCAGCAGCTTAATTGGGGGGCTGGGGGAAAACACTGAAGCTTTCTTT
cdr3_aa: CASSLIGGLGENTEAFF

v_call: TRBV20-1
clone_size: NA
j_call: TRBJ2-2
d_call: TRBD1
cdr3_nt: TGCAGTGCTGCGATAAGGTCAGGGGGCGAAGCCGGGGAGCTGTTTTTT
cdr3_aa: CSAAIRSGGEAGELFF

v_call: TRBV9
clone_size: NA
j_call: TRBJ2-5
d_call: NA
cdr3_nt: TGTGCCAGCAGCGTTAGGGGGATTGGGGAGACCCAGTACTTC
cdr3_aa: CASSVRGIGETQYF

v_call: TRBV20-1
clone_size: NA
j_call: TRBJ2-3
d_call: NA
cdr3_nt: TGCAGTGCTAGATTGCTTAGCACAGATACGCAGTATTTT
cdr3_aa: CSARLLSTDTQYF

v_call: TRBV20-1
clone_size: NA
j_call: TRBJ2-4
d_call: TRBD1
cdr3_nt: TGCAGTGCTTCCCCTCGACAGGGACAGTACTTC
cdr3_aa: CSASPRQGQYF

v_call: TRBV5-1
clone_size: NA
j_call: TRBJ2-7
d_call: TRBD1
cdr3_nt: TGCGCCACAGCCTTCGAGACAGGGGGCTACGAGCAGTACTTC
cdr3_aa: CATAFETGGYEQYF

v_call: TRBV2
clone_size: few
j_call: TRBJ2-7
d_call: NA
cdr3_nt: TGTGCCAGCAGTGTAGGGGGGGCACTTTCCTACGAGCAGTACTTC
cdr3_aa: CASSVGGALSYEQYF

v_call: TRBV3-1
clone_size: NA
j_call: TRBJ2-5
d_call: NA
cdr3_nt: TGTGCCAGCAGCGCCTCTAGGGGGACCCAGTACTTC
cdr3_aa: CASSASRGTQYF

v_call: TRBV21-1
clone_size: large
j_call: TRBJ1-2
d_call: NA
cdr3_nt: TGTGCCAGCAGCAAATTGGGGGGCGGAATCCCCGATGGCTACACCTTC
cdr3_aa: CASSKLGGGIPDGYTF

v_call: TRBV5-1
clone_size: NA
j_call: TRBJ1-6
d_call: NA
cdr3_nt: TGCGCCAGCAGCTTGTCCGGCAGTGATAATTCACCCCTCCACTTT
cdr3_aa: CASSLSGSDNSPLHF

v_call: TRBV7-2
clone_size: NA
j_call: TRBJ2-7
d_call: NA
cdr3_nt: TGTGCCAGCAGCTTAGGTAACTCCTACGAGCAGTACTTC
cdr3_aa: CASSLGNSYEQYF